This T cell receptor (beta chain) was identified during a study of cytotoxic CD8 clonotypes in ibrutinib-treated CLL. TCRdb's table, derived via immunoSEQ multiplex PCR, lists solely in-frame clones and lacks some. The sample has roughly 190,000 clones; about two thirds are singletons. The germline V gene encodes CDR1 MNHEY and CDR2 SMNVEV (reference sequence). The CDR3 extends over 14 amino acids. V shed 11 bases and J 14 bases; nucleotides not matched to a gene: 18. This clonotype originated in a human donor with chronic lymphocytic leukemia. V is TRBV27 and J is TRBJ2-1, with 10 bases lining up with TRBD2. The specimen was PBMCs, collected after 24 months of ibrutinib treatment. CDR3 coding DNA: TGTGCCTCCAGTCATAACAAGCGGGAGGGCGCGAAGTTCTTC. Translation: CASSHNKREGAKFF.